Given below is one TCR beta chain in context. Germline CDR1 is SGHTA and CDR2 is FQGNSA. V lost 2 bases, J lost 8 bases, and 16 bases lay in between. This CDR3 comprises 15 residues. This record comes from a study of blood T cells in healthy people across ages. Sample-barcoded 5' priming and a J-beta primer mix drove a second PCR of about 7 to 11 cycles. Each CDR3 protein gets one entry after TCRdb re-called the 5' RACE reads with MiXCR. Of about 970,000 distinct CDR3 sequences in the sample, just over 50% were seen once. Material: blood. The TCR sequence derives from a woman aged 55-75 years in good health. The J gene is TRBJ2-1, the V gene TRBV7-2, with a possible D match to TRBD1 (5 bases). CDR3 DNA sequence: TGTGCCAGCAGCTTAAGTGCCAGGGTGATCGATGAGCAGTTCTTC. Amino acids: CASSLSARVIDEQFF.